This note documents a single T cell receptor beta chain sequence. Antigen unknown. V was pared by 3 bases and J by 6 bases, with 10 bases of the junction left unmatched. In germline, CDR1 is KGHSH, CDR2 LQKENI. This CDR3 region has 16 residues. This entry comes from a study of CD8 T cells in Susac syndrome. Study results and caveats: The study recognized that the number of individuals in its TCR sequencing and HLA analysis was relatively small.

Included as multiple sclerosis controls were treatment-naive patients who had stable or active relapsing-remitting disease. Negative isolation was used for CD8+ and CD4+ T cells and FACS enrichment for TEMRA cells. Random hexamers were used to reverse transcribe an amount of roughly 0.5 to 1 ug RNA. A multiplex approach, immunoSEQ multiplex PCR, amplified TCR beta CDR3 across 54 Vbeta and 13 Jbeta. MiXCR was run by TCRdb on the immunoSEQ multiplex PCR reads, yielding one entry per CDR3 protein. The sample yields some 120,000 distinct CDR3 sequences, around 94% seen once. The clonotype originates from a human donor with multiple sclerosis. Input material: CD4+ T cells from PBMCs. The gene calls are TRBV18 and TRBJ1-5; 8 bases are shared with TRBD1. CDR3 bases: TGTGCCAGCTCACCGGCGGGAGACAGGGGAATTCAGCCCCAGCATTTT. Encoded protein: CASSPAGDRGIQPQHF.